Following are 9 T cell receptor beta chains from one sample sequenced in a study of T cell changes during pregnancy in multiple sclerosis. The assay was immunoSEQ multiplex PCR, and TCRdb's table has in-frame clones only and misses some. Seen here are about 97,000 clones, 75% to 95% observed once, and the top ten hold around 0.8%. This sample comprised peripheral blood, obtained in the second trimester of pregnancy. The receptors here all came from a female donor in good health, enrolled as a control in a pregnancy study.

A note on this clone: Different DNA sequences within this sample yield the same CDR3. This rearrangement joins TRBV18 to TRBJ1-5; 8 bases match TRBD1. The CDR3 is made up of 14 amino acids. Germline CDR1 reads KGHSH; CDR2 reads LQKENI. Trimming removed 3 bases from V and 4 bases from J; junction bases left unmatched: 2. This CDR3 is CASSPGTGNQPQHF. The CDR3 region has the DNA TGTGCCAGCTCACCCGGGACAGGTAATCAGCCCCAGCATTTT.

V gene TRBV19 combines with J gene TRBJ2-5, with 7 bases lining up with TRBD1. The CDR3 is 17 amino acids. Germline trimming cut 4 bases from V and 5 bases from J; bases unmatched to any gene: 16. Per germline, CDR1 LNHDA and CDR2 SQIVND (reference sequence). The CDR3 bases are TGTGCCAGTAGTAGGTGGGGTTCAACAGGGGCTCGTGAGACCCAGTACTTC. Encoded protein: CASSRWGSTGARETQYF.

The chain links TRBV19 to TRBJ2-5; 12 bases are shared with TRBD2. V trimming: 6 bases; J trimming: 2 bases; junction bases outside the gene matches: 7. Germline CDR1 reads LNHDA; CDR2 reads SQIVND (reference sequence). The CDR3 totals 16 residues. For the CDR3, the DNA is TGTGCCAGTAGACCAGGACTAGCGGGAAGGCAAGAGACCCAGTACTTC. Translating it yields CASRPGLAGRQETQYF. The full variable domain, rest sourced from reference TRBV19 and TRBJ2-5, is DGGITQSPKYLFRKEGQNVTLSCEQNLNHDAMYWYRQDPGQGLRLIYYSQIVNDFQKGDIAEGYSVSREKKESFPLTVTSAQKNPTAFYLCASRPGLAGRQETQYFGPGTRLLVL.

The chain has TRBV14 and TRBJ2-3; 11 bases match TRBD2. This CDR3 has 17 residues. J was trimmed by 4 bases and V by 2 bases; bases with no gene match: 8. Germline V gene lookup returns CDR1 SGHDN and CDR2 FVKESK. The chain's CDR3 is CASSQPTSGSTPDTQYF. CDR3 DNA sequence: TGTGCCAGCAGCCAACCCACTAGCGGGAGCACCCCAGATACGCAGTATTTT.

The gene calls are TRBV11-3 and TRBJ2-3; TRBD1 matches at 11 bases. The germline V gene has CDR1 SGHNT and CDR2 YENEEA. V dropped 5 bases and J dropped 5; count of bases not matched to a gene: 6. The CDR3 extends over 15 amino acids. The CDR3 nucleotides are TGTGCCAGCAGCCACCAGGACAGGGGGCGAGATACGCAGTATTTT. Translated: CASSHQDRGRDTQYF.

The gene calls are TRBV2 and TRBJ2-3, with D maybe TRBD2 (5 bases). The CDR3 sequence is 12 residues long. Germline CDR1 reads SNHLY; CDR2 reads FYNNEI. V shed 6 bases and J shed 4 bases, with 8 bases lying between them. CDR3 sequence reads: CASRLEADTQYF. Written as DNA, the CDR3 is TGTGCCAGCAGACTAGAAGCAGATACGCAGTATTTT.

This clone appeared a few times. The gene calls are TRBV30 and TRBJ1-1, with 7 bases aligning to TRBD1. V dropped 2 bases and J dropped 7; count of bases not matched to a gene: 7. CDR3 length: 13 amino acids. CDR1 is GTSNPN and CDR2 is SVGIG in the germline V gene (reference sequence). This chain's CDR3 is CAWSQDRENEAFF. DNA for the CDR3: TGTGCCTGGAGTCAAGACAGGGAGAATGAAGCTTTCTTT.

V and J are TRBV29-1 and TRBJ2-5; the match to TRBD2 covers 9 bases. The V segment lost 6 bases and the J segment 5 bases; nucleotides outside the gene matches: 7. The CDR3 totals 13 residues. Germline loops: CDR1 SQVTM, CDR2 ANQGSEA. CDR3 nucleotides: TGCAGCGTGGCTTTAGCGGGAGTGGAGACCCAGTACTTC. Translated, it gives CSVALAGVETQYF.

This chain links TRBV6-1 with TRBJ1-5, with 11 bases lining up with TRBD1. This CDR3 comprises 16 residues. J lost 4 bases, V lost 4 bases, and 6 bases had no gene match. Per germline, CDR1 MNHNS and CDR2 SASEGT. CDR3 sequence: CASSVSGTGGNQPQHF. CDR3 nucleotide sequence: TGTGCCAGCAGTGTCTCAGGGACAGGGGGTAATCAGCCCCAGCATTTT.